The 3 T cell receptor beta chains presented below share a single source sample, sequenced in a study of tumor and adjacent non-tumor tissue in lung cancer. No cell sorting was done before RNA was extracted from the tissue. The normal lung tissue was taken more than 3 cm from the tumor edge. TCRbeta libraries were built with three rounds of nested PCR, modified from ARM-PCR. TCRdb redid the calling of the multiplex PCR reads with MiXCR, one entry per CDR3 protein. The sample includes more than 60,000 distinct CDR3 sequences, more than 65% of them seen just once. The sequenced sample was distant non-tumor lung tissue. These receptors came from a man in his 60s with non-small cell lung cancer.

The gene calls are TRBV28 and TRBJ2-3; possible D gene TRBD2, 5 bases. Trimming shortened V by 7 bases and J by 1 base, and 15 bases separated the two germline ends. This CDR3 has 15 residues. Per the germline V gene, CDR1 is MDHEN and CDR2 is SYDVKM. The CDR3 DNA sequence: TGTGCCAGCAAGCTCGGAGGAATGGGCACAGATACGCAGTATTTT. It is translated as CASKLGGMGTDTQYF.

Comments on this clonotype: A read error may account for a junction end that differs from germline. This chain joins TRBV29-1 and TRBJ2-7, with 10 bases identical to TRBD1. The CDR3 totals 13 residues. Per the germline V gene, CDR1 is SQVTM and CDR2 is ANQGSEA. The CDR3 region has the DNA TGCAGCGTTGCGGCGGGACAGGGGATCGAGCTGTACTTC. This codes for CSVAAGQGIELYF.

Of note for this clonotype: An end of the junction differs from the germline gene, which may be a read error. The chain links TRBV6-1 to TRBJ2-1, with D possibly matching TRBD2 (6 bases). Germline values: CDR1 MNHNS, CDR2 SASEGT. The CDR3 consists of 15 residues. CDR3 DNA: TGTGCCAGCAGTTTAGCGGTGGGCTCGTACAATGAGAAGTTCTTC. As protein: CASSLAVGSYNEKFF.